The present TCR beta chain was sequenced within a study of T cells in Graves' hyperthyroidism and ophthalmopathy. Study-level results: The blood repertoire included most of the expanded thyroid clonotypes above 0.001.

Graves' hyperthyroidism without ophthalmopathy progression within 18 months was termed stable. Germline CDR1 is SNHLY and CDR2 is FYNNEI. Trimming at V came to 4 bases and at J to 8 bases, leaving 6 bases not matched to a gene. CDR3 length: 14 amino acids. TCR beta CDR3 region amplification was performed from RNA transcripts. The HTBI primer set was used in a first-round RT-PCR of the TCR CDR3. MiXCR, applied by TCRdb to the multiplex PCR reads, yields one record per CDR3 protein. This sample yields under 400,000 distinct CDR3 sequences, of which more than 11% are seen a single time; roughly 9.6% belongs to the top ten. This clonotype was detected a few times. Its antigen is as yet unknown.

This receptor was identified in a woman aged 55-70 years with Graves' hyperthyroidism. Input material: blood. The V and J genes are TRBV2 and TRBJ1-4, with TRBD1 matching 8 bases. CDR3 amino acids: CASSASRGREKLFF. In nucleotides, the CDR3 is TGTGCCAGCAGTGCTTCCAGGGGGCGAGAAAAACTGTTTTTT.